This T cell receptor (beta chain) was sequenced for a study of OX40 agonist ivuxolimab in advanced cancers. Study overall: Males comprised about 84% of the group, whose mean age was approximately 60 years (range roughly 20 to 85).

On this clone: Its specificity is not known. In the same sample, other DNA sequences code for this CDR3.

Study results and limitations: Partly responding patients at 0.1-3.0 mg/kg showed some of the smallest clonal expansion. Normalized T-cell clonal expansion was also low in some nonresponders.

This table comes from immunoSEQ multiplex PCR, and its TCRdb copy is limited to in-frame clones, with some not included. This sample has roughly 70,000 clones; about 87% occur once, and the top ten carry 0.67%. The CDR3 length is 16 residues. Collection of blood occurred at baseline, at cycle 4 day 1, and at cycle 7 day 1. The chain combines TRBV21-1 with TRBJ1-5; TRBD1 reflects the table's D call only, with no check against the DNA. TRBV21-1 is shown as a pseudogene. The sequence derives from an adult with an advanced solid tumor such as melanoma, head and neck, liver or kidney cancer. Sequenced material: CD4+ or CD8+ T cells sorted from blood, taken in a trial of the OX40 agonist ivuxolimab. CDR3 in amino acids: CASSKNAGNSNQPQHF. In DNA, the CDR3 is TGTGCCAGCAGCAAAAACGCAGGAAATAGTAATCAGCCCCAGCATTTT.